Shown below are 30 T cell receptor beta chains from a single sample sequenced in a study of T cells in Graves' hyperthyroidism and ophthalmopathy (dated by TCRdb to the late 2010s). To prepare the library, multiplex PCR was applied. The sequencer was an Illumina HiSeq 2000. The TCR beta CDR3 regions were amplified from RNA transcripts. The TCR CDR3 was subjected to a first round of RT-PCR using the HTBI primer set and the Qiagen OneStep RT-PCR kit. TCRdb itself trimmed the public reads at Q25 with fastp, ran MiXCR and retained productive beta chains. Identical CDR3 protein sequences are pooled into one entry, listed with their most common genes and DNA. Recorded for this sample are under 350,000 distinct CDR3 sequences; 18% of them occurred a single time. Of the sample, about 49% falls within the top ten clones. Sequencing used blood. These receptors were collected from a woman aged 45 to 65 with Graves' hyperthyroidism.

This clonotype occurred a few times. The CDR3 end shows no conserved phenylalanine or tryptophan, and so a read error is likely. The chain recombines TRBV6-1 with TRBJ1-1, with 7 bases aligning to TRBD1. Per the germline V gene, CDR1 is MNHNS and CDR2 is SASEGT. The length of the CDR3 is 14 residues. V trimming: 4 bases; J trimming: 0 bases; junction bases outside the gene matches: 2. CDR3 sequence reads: CASSVTGLNTEAFS. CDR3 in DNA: TGTGCCAGCAGTGTGACAGGGTTGAACACTGAAGCTTTCTCT.

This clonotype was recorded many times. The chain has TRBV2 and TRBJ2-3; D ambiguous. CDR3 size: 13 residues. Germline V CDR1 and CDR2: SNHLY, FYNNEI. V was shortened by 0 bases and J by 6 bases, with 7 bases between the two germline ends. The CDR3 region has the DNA TGTGCCAGCAGTGAAGCGGAGTTGGATACGCAGTATTTT. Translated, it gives CASSEAELDTQYF. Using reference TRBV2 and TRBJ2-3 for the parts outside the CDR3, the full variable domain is EPEVTQTPSHQVTQMGQEVILRCVPISNHLYFYWYRQILGQKVEFLVSFYNNEISEKSEIFDDQFSVERPDGSNFTLKIRSTKLEDSAMYFCASSEAELDTQYFGPGTRLTVL.

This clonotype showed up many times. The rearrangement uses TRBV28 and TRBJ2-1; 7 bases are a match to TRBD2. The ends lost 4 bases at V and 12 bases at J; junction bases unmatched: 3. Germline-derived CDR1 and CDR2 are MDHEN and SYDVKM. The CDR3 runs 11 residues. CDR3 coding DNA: TGTGCCAGCAGTTCGTGGGGGGGGCAGTTCTTC. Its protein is CASSSWGGQFF. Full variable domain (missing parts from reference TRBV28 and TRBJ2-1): DVKVTQSSRYLVKRTGEKVFLECVQDMDHENMFWYRQDPGLGLRLIYFSYDVKMKEKGDIPEGYSVSREKKERFSLILESASTNQTSMYLCASSSWGGQFFGPGTRLTVL.

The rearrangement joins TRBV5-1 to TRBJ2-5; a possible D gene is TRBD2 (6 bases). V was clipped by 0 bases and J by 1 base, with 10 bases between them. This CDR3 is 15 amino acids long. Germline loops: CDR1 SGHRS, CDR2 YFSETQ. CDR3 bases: TGCGCCAGCAGCTTGGGGGGACTCGGCCAAGAGACCCAGTACTTC. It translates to CASSLGGLGQETQYF.

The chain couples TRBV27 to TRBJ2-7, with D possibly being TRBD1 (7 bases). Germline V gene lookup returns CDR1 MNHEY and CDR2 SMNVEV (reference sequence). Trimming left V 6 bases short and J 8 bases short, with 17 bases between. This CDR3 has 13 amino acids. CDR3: CASRSLAGGKQYF. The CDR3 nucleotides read TGTGCCAGCAGGTCTCTGGCAGGGGGGAAGCAGTACTTC.

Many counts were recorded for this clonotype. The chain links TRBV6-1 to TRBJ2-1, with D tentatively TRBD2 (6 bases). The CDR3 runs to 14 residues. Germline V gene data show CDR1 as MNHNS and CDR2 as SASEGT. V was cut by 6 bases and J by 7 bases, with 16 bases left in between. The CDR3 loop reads CASRLGLARNEQFF. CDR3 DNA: TGTGCCAGCAGGTTAGGGCTAGCGCGGAATGAGCAGTTCTTC.

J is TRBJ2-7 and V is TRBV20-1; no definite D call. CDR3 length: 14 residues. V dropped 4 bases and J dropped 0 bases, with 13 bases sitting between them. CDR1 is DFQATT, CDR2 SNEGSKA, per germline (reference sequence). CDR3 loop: CSATPGGNSYEQYF. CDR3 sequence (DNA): TGCAGTGCTACCCCAGGTGGGAACTCCTACGAGCAGTACTTC.

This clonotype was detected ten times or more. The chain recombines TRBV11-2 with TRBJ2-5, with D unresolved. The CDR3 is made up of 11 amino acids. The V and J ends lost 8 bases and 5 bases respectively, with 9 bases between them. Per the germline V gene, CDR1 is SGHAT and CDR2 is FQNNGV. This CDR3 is CASGMTETQYF. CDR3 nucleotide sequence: TGTGCCAGCGGGATGACCGAGACCCAGTACTTC.

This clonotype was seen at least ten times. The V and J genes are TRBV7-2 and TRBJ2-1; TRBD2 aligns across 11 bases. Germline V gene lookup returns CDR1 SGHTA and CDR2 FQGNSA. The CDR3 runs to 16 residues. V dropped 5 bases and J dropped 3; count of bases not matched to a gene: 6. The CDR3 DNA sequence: TGTGCCAGCAGCCTGACTAGCGGGAATGTCTACAATGAGCAGTTCTTC. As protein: CASSLTSGNVYNEQFF.

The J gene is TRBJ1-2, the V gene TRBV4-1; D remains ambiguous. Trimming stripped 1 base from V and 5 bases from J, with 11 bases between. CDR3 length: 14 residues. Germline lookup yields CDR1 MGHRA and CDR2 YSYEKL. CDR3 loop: CASSQAGGNYGYTF. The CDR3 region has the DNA TGCGCCAGCAGCCAAGCGGGAGGGAATTATGGCTACACCTTC.

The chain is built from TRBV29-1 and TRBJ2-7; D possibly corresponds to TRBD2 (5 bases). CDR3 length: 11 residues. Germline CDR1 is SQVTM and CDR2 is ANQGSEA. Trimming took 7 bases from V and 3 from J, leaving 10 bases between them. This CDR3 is CSGGSFYEQYF. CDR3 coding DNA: TGCAGCGGCGGGTCTTTCTACGAGCAGTACTTC.

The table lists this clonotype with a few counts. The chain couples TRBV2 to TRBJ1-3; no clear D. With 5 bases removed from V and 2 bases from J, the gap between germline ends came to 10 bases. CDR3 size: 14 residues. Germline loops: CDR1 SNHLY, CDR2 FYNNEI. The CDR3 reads CASSWPNTGNTIYF. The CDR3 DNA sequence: TGTGCCAGCAGTTGGCCCAACACTGGAAACACCATATATTTT.

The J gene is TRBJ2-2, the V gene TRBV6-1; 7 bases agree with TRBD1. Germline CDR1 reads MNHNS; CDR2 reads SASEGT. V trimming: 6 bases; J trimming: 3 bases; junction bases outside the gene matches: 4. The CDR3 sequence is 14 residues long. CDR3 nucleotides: TGTGCCAGCAGAGATGGGACAGACACCGGGGAGCTGTTTTTT. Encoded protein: CASRDGTDTGELFF.

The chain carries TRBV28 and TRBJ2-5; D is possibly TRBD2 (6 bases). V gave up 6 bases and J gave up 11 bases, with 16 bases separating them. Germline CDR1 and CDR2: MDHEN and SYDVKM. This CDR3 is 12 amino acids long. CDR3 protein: CASSRRERPQYF. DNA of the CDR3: TGTGCCAGCAGCCGACGGGAGCGGCCTCAGTACTTC. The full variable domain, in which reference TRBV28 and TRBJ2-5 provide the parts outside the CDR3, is DVKVTQSSRYLVKRTGEKVFLECVQDMDHENMFWYRQDPGLGLRLIYFSYDVKMKEKGDIPEGYSVSREKKERFSLILESASTNQTSMYLCASSRRERPQYFGPGTRLLVL.

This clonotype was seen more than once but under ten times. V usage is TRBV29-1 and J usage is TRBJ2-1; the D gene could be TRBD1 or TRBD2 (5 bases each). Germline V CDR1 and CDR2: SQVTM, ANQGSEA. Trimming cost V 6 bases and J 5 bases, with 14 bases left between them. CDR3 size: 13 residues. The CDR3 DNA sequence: TGCAGCGTCACCGGGACCCCTAACAATGAGCAGTTCTTC. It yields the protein CSVTGTPNNEQFF.

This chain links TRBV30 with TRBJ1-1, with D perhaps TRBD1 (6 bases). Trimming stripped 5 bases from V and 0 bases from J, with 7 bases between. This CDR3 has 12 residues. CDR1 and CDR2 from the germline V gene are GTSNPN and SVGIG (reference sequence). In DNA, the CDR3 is TGTGCCTGGGGACAGATGAACACTGAAGCTTTCTTT. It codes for CAWGQMNTEAFF.

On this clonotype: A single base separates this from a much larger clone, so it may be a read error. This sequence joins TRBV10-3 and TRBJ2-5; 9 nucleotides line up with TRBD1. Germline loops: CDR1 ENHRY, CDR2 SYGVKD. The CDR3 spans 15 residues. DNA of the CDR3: TGTGCCACCAGTGACCGGGACAGGGTGGGGGAGACCCAGTACTTC. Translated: CATSDRDRVGETQYF.

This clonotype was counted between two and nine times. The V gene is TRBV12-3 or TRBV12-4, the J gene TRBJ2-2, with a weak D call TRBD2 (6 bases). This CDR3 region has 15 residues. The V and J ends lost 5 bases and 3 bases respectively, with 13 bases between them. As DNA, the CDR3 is TGTGCCAGCAGTCATGGGACTCCTCACACCGGGGAGCTGTTTTTT. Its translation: CASSHGTPHTGELFF.

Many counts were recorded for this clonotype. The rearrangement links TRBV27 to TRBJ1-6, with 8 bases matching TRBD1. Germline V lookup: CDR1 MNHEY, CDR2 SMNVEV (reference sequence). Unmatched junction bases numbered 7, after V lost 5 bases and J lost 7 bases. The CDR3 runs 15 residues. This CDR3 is CASSPQTGANSPLHF. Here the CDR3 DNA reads TGTGCCAGCAGTCCGCAGACAGGGGCCAATTCACCCCTCCACTTT.

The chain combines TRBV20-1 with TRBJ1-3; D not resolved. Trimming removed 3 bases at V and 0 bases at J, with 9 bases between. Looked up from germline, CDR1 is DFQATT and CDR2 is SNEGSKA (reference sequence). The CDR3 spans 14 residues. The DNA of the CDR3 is TGCAGTGCTAGCCGGGATAACTCTGGAAACACCATATATTTT. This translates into CSASRDNSGNTIYF.

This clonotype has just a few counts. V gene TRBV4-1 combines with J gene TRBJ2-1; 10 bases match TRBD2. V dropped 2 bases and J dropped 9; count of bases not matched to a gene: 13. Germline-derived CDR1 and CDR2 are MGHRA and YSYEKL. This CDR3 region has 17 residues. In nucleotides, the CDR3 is TGCGCCAGCAGCCAATCAAGGGAGCTAGCGGGGGCGGGTGAGCAGTTCTTC. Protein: CASSQSRELAGAGEQFF.

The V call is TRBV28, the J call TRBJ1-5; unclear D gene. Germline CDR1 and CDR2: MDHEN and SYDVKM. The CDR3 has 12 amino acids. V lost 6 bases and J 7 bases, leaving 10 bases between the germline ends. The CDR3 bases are TGTGCCAGCAGGGAAGTAGACCAGCCCCAGCATTTT. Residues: CASREVDQPQHF. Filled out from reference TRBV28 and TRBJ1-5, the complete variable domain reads DVKVTQSSRYLVKRTGEKVFLECVQDMDHENMFWYRQDPGLGLRLIYFSYDVKMKEKGDIPEGYSVSREKKERFSLILESASTNQTSMYLCASREVDQPQHFGDGTRLSIL.

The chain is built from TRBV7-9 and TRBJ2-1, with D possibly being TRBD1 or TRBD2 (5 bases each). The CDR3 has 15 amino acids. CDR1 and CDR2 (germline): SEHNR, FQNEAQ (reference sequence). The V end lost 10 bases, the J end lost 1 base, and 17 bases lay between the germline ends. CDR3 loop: CAIASGPQSYNEQFF. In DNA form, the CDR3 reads TGTGCCATCGCGTCGGGGCCCCAATCCTACAATGAGCAGTTCTTC.

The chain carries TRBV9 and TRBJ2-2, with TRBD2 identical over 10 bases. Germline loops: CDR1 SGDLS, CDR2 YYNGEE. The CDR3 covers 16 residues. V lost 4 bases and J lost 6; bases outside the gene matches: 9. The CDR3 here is CASSFTSGAVSGELFF. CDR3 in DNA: TGTGCCAGCAGCTTTACTAGCGGGGCGGTGTCCGGGGAGCTGTTTTTT.

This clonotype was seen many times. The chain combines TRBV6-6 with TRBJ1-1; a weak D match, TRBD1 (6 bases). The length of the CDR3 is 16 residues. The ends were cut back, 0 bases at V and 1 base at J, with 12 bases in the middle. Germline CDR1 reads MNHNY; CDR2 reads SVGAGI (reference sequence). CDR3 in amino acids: CASSYSKGHKNTEAFF. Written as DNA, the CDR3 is TGTGCCAGCAGTTACTCGAAGGGACACAAGAACACTGAAGCTTTCTTT.

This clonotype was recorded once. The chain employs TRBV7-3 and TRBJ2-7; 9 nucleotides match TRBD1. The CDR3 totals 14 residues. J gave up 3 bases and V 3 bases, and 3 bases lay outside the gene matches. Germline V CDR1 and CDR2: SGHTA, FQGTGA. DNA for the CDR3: TGTGCCAGCAGCTTTCGGGACAGGGTCTACGAGCAGTACTTC. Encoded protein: CASSFRDRVYEQYF. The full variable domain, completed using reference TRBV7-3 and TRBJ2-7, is GAGVSQTPSNKVTEKGKYVELRCDPISGHTALYWYRQSLGQGPEFLIYFQGTGAADDSGLPNDRFFAVRPEGSVSTLKIQRTERGDSAVYLCASSFRDRVYEQYFGPGTRLTVT.

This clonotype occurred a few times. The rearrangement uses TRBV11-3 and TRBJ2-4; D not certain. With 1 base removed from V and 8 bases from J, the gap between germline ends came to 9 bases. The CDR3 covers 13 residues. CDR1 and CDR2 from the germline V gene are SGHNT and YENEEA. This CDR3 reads CASSLGPLDIQYF. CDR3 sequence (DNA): TGTGCCAGCAGCTTAGGACCTTTGGACATTCAGTACTTC.

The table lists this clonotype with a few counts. CDR3 in DNA: TGTGCCAGTAGATTAGTTGGCGGACTGAACACTGAAGCTTTCTTT. This gives the protein CASRLVGGLNTEAFF. V usage is TRBV19 and J usage is TRBJ1-1, with D hard to call. This CDR3 has 15 amino acids. Germline assignment: CDR1 LNHDA and CDR2 SQIVND (reference sequence). The V end lost 6 bases, the J end lost 0 bases, and 14 bases lay between the germline ends.

The CDR3 protein is CASSQSGGYSNQPQHF. CDR3 nucleotides: TGTGCCAGCAGCCAATCAGGTGGCTATAGCAATCAGCCCCAGCATTTT. The chain joins TRBV3-1 to TRBJ1-5; unclear D gene. V was pared by 2 bases and J by 0 bases, with 11 bases between. Germline V gives CDR1 LGHDT, CDR2 YNNKEL (reference sequence). The CDR3 spans 16 residues.

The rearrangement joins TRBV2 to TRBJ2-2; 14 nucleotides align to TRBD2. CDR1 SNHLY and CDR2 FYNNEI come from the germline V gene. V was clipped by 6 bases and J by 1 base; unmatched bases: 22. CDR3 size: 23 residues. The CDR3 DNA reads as TGTGCCAGCAGCCACTCTATCCCCGGGACTAGCGGGGGTCATGGTTTGAACACCGGGGAGCTGTTTTTT. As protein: CASSHSIPGTSGGHGLNTGELFF.